These 26 T cell receptor beta chains originate from one sample sequenced in a study of cytomegalovirus exposure and HLA in healthy donors. Some clones are missing from TCRdb's copy, which holds only in-frame ones; the method was immunoSEQ multiplex PCR. The profile shows about 240,000 clones, roughly 86% of them singletons. Material: PBMCs. The receptors shown here come from a woman in her 30s in good health and CMV-seropositive.

The rearrangement uses TRBV6-1 and TRBJ2-7, with D perhaps TRBD2 (5 bases). V was cut by 7 bases and J by 0 bases, with 13 bases left in between. The CDR3 has 14 residues. The germline V gene has CDR1 MNHNS and CDR2 SASEGT. The CDR3: CASIGLGSSYEQYF. CDR3 in DNA: TGTGCCAGCATAGGACTGGGAAGCTCCTACGAGCAGTACTTC.

The gene calls are TRBV25-1 and TRBJ1-4; 7 bases fit TRBD1. Trimming took 6 bases from V and 2 from J; bases not matched to a gene: 3. Looked up from germline, CDR1 is MGHDK and CDR2 is SYGVNS. This CDR3 is built from 14 residues. The CDR3 here is CASSLQGTNEKLFF. CDR3 sequence (DNA): TGTGCCAGCAGCCTACAGGGGACTAATGAAAAACTGTTTTTT.

The chain employs TRBV27 and TRBJ1-4, with D tentatively TRBD1 (6 bases). V lost 3 bases to trimming and J lost 8 bases, with 13 bases between them. This CDR3 region has 14 residues. The germline V gene has CDR1 MNHEY and CDR2 SMNVEV (reference sequence). The CDR3 spells CASSFRGGEEKLFF. In DNA form, the CDR3 reads TGTGCCAGCAGTTTTAGGGGGGGCGAGGAAAAACTGTTTTTT.

The V gene is TRBV29-1, the J gene TRBJ1-2, with 7 bases aligning to TRBD1. The CDR3 spans 13 residues. With V trimmed by 4 bases and J by 3 bases, 5 bases remained unmatched. Germline assignment: CDR1 SQVTM and CDR2 ANQGSEA. The CDR3 DNA follows: TGCAGCGTTGGGACAGGCGGCGACTATGGCTACACCTTC. It specifies CSVGTGGDYGYTF.

V and J are TRBV5-6 and TRBJ1-2; 11 bases map to TRBD1. Germline V CDR1 and CDR2: SGHDT, YYEEEE. The length of the CDR3 is 16 residues. V shed 4 bases and J 1 base; nucleotides not matched to a gene: 6. Here the CDR3 reads CASSGGTGGYNYGYTF. CDR3 in DNA: TGTGCCAGCAGCGGCGGGACAGGGGGTTATAACTATGGCTACACCTTC.

J is TRBJ2-4 and V is TRBV19; 9 nucleotides align to TRBD2. Germline V gene lookup returns CDR1 LNHDA and CDR2 SQIVND (reference sequence). Germline trimming cut 4 bases from V and 15 bases from J; bases unmatched to any gene: 22. This CDR3 is 17 amino acids long. The CDR3 protein is CASSSSTGTSGPLRRYF. CDR3 nucleotide sequence: TGTGCCAGTAGTAGTTCCACAGGAACTAGCGGGCCACTTCGCCGGTACTTC.

The V and J genes are TRBV7-8 and TRBJ2-1; the D gene is possibly TRBD1 (6 bases). Germline assignment: CDR1 SGHVS and CDR2 FQNEAQ. CDR3 length: 14 amino acids. V lost 1 base, J lost 5 bases, and 9 bases lay in between. The CDR3 sequence is CASSLVQGDNEQFF. The CDR3 DNA reads as TGTGCCAGCAGCTTAGTACAGGGTGACAATGAGCAGTTCTTC.

The V and J genes are TRBV4-1 and TRBJ2-7; TRBD2 agrees at 8 bases. CDR1 is MGHRA, CDR2 YSYEKL, per germline. V lost 4 bases, J lost 3 bases, and 23 bases stayed unmatched. This CDR3 has 20 amino acids. For the CDR3, the DNA is TGCGCCAGCAGCCTCACGGAAAAGGCAGAGCCGGGAGGGCCGGACTACGAGCAGTACTTC. Protein sequence: CASSLTEKAEPGGPDYEQYF.

The chain recombines TRBV28 with TRBJ2-5, with 9 bases identical to TRBD2. Germline V lookup: CDR1 MDHEN, CDR2 SYDVKM. CDR3 length: 15 amino acids. V was clipped by 8 bases and J by 6 bases; unmatched bases: 13. This CDR3 reads CASSTAGGVLKTQYF. CDR3 nucleotide sequence: TGTGCCAGCTCGACGGCGGGAGGGGTTTTGAAGACCCAGTACTTC.

CDR3 DNA: TGCGCCAGCAGCCCGGTGGTAGCGGGCTCCTACGAGCAGTACTTC. Encoded protein: CASSPVVAGSYEQYF. The J gene is TRBJ2-7, the V gene TRBV5-1, with 7 bases that match TRBD2. Germline V gene data show CDR1 as SGHRS and CDR2 as YFSETQ. With V trimmed by 4 bases and J by 0 bases, 7 bases remained unmatched. This CDR3 contains 15 residues.

This clone was detected only a few times. V usage is TRBV11-2 and J usage is TRBJ2-1; 9 nucleotides align to TRBD2. The V and J ends lost 3 bases and 10 bases, in that order; junction bases with no gene match: 10. CDR1 is SGHAT and CDR2 is FQNNGV in the germline V gene. This CDR3 spans 15 amino acids. DNA for the CDR3: TGTGCCAGCAGCTTGGAGGGCGGGAGGGCCGGGGAGCAGTTCTTC. This gives the protein CASSLEGGRAGEQFF.

This clone was recorded many times. The genes are TRBV19 and TRBJ1-5, with 7 nucleotides matching TRBD1. Germline assignment: CDR1 LNHDA and CDR2 SQIVND (reference sequence). This CDR3 has 13 amino acids. Trimming at V came to 7 bases and at J to 4 bases, leaving 4 bases not matched to a gene. In DNA, the CDR3 is TGTGCCAGTAAAGACAGGGTTAATCAGCCCCAGCATTTT. Its protein product is CASKDRVNQPQHF.

V gene TRBV7-9 combines with J gene TRBJ2-5; TRBD1 matches at 10 bases. Germline trimming cut 3 bases from V and 0 bases from J; bases unmatched to any gene: 4. Germline V lookup: CDR1 SEHNR, CDR2 FQNEAQ (reference sequence). CDR3 length: 16 residues. CDR3 in amino acids: CASSLEGQGYQETQYF. The CDR3, as DNA: TGTGCCAGCAGCTTGGAGGGACAGGGGTACCAAGAGACCCAGTACTTC. The full variable domain, its missing parts supplied by reference TRBV7-9 and TRBJ2-5, is DTGVSQNPRHKITKRGQNVTFRCDPISEHNRLYWYRQTLGQGPEFLTYFQNEAQLEKSRLLSDRFSAERPKGSFSTLEIQRTEQGDSAMYLCASSLEGQGYQETQYFGPGTRLLVL.

The chain employs TRBV30 and TRBJ2-7; D gene unclear. The V gene lost 2 bases and the J gene lost 4 bases, with 6 bases spanning the gap. Germline V gene lookup returns CDR1 GTSNPN and CDR2 SVGIG (reference sequence). CDR3 length: 11 residues. CDR3: CAWSLLYEQYF. In DNA form, the CDR3 reads TGTGCCTGGAGTCTATTATACGAGCAGTACTTC. Together with reference TRBV30 and TRBJ2-7, the CDR3 gives the full variable domain: SQTIHQWPATLVQPVGSPLSLECTVEGTSNPNLYWYRQAAGRGLQLLFYSVGIGQISSEVPQNLSASRPQDRQFILSSKKLLLSDSGFYLCAWSLLYEQYFGPGTRLTVT.

The chain uses TRBV11-2 and TRBJ1-1; D is unclear. The CDR3 sequence is 16 residues long. The germline V gene has CDR1 SGHAT and CDR2 FQNNGV. Trimming removed 2 bases at V and 1 base at J, with 14 bases between. The CDR3, as DNA: TGTGCCAGCAGCTTATGGTCACAGTTTGAGAACACTGAAGCTTTCTTT. It encodes CASSLWSQFENTEAFF.

The V and J genes are TRBV10-1 and TRBJ2-7; possible D gene TRBD2, 6 bases. V was clipped by 0 bases and J by 0 bases, with 12 bases between them. This CDR3 spans 16 amino acids. The germline V gene encodes CDR1 WNHNN and CDR2 SYGVQD (reference sequence). CDR3 nucleotides: TGCGCCAGCAGTGAGTCGAGAGCGGGCCGCTCCTACGAGCAGTACTTC. Its protein is CASSESRAGRSYEQYF.

The chain recombines TRBV9 with TRBJ1-5; a possible D gene is TRBD1 (5 bases). With 0 bases removed from V and 3 bases from J, the gap between germline ends came to 10 bases. The CDR3 consists of 15 residues. CDR1 is SGDLS and CDR2 is YYNGEE in the germline V gene. The CDR3 here is CASSVETGFNQPQHF. The CDR3 DNA reads as TGTGCCAGCAGCGTAGAAACAGGTTTCAATCAGCCCCAGCATTTT.

The rearrangement uses TRBV11-2 and TRBJ2-1; TRBD2 agrees at 13 bases. This CDR3 is built from 15 residues. V dropped 4 bases and J dropped 15; count of bases not matched to a gene: 12. Germline assignment: CDR1 SGHAT and CDR2 FQNNGV. The CDR3 spells CASSSGTSGTVWLFF. CDR3 nucleotide sequence: TGTGCCAGCAGCTCCGGGACTAGCGGGACGGTATGGCTGTTCTTC. Supplemented by reference TRBV11-2 and TRBJ2-1, the full variable domain reads EAGVAQSPRYKIIEKRQSVAFWCNPISGHATLYWYQQILGQGPKLLIQFQNNGVVDDSQLPKDRFSAERLKGVDSTLKIQPAKLEDSAVYLCASSSGTSGTVWLFFGPGTRLTVL.

The genes are TRBV18 and TRBJ2-7; 10 bases map to TRBD1. J gave up 2 bases and V 2 bases, and 6 bases lay outside the gene matches. Germline CDR1 and CDR2: KGHSH and LQKENI. The CDR3 length is 16 residues. CDR3: CASSPEGQGIAYEQYF. The DNA for the CDR3 is TGTGCCAGCTCACCAGAGGGACAGGGGATCGCCTACGAGCAGTACTTC.

The chain couples TRBV5-1 to TRBJ2-2; D is unclear. Per germline, CDR1 SGHRS and CDR2 YFSETQ. V gave up 2 bases and J gave up 0 bases, with 5 bases separating them. This CDR3 has 14 amino acids. The CDR3, as DNA: TGCGCCAGCAGCTTCACACCGAACACCGGGGAGCTGTTTTTT. It is translated as CASSFTPNTGELFF.

The chain links TRBV5-1 to TRBJ2-1, with TRBD1 matching over 7 bases. The trim removed 4 bases at V and 2 bases at J, leaving 9 bases unmatched. Germline V CDR1 and CDR2: SGHRS, YFSETQ. The CDR3 has 16 residues. The CDR3: CASSPLTGTAYNEQFF. The CDR3 DNA reads as TGCGCCAGCAGCCCCCTGACAGGGACGGCCTACAATGAGCAGTTCTTC. The full variable domain, in which reference TRBV5-1 and TRBJ2-1 provide the parts outside the CDR3, is KAGVTQTPRYLIKTRGQQVTLSCSPISGHRSVSWYQQTPGQGLQFLFEYFSETQRNKGNFPGRFSGRQFSNSRSEMNVSTLELGDSALYLCASSPLTGTAYNEQFFGPGTRLTVL.

The J gene is TRBJ2-3, the V gene TRBV28; 7 bases align to TRBD2. The CDR3 has 14 residues. Germline CDR1 MDHEN, CDR2 SYDVKM. After removal of 11 bases from V and 1 base from J, the junction contained 9 bases not matched to a gene. The CDR3 spells CAAKWAGGTDTQYF. The CDR3 DNA sequence: TGTGCCGCTAAGTGGGCGGGAGGCACAGATACGCAGTATTTT.

V and J are TRBV18 and TRBJ2-1, with D maybe TRBD2 (7 bases). Trimming took 3 bases from V and 8 from J, leaving 14 bases between them. Germline V gene data show CDR1 as KGHSH and CDR2 as LQKENI. There are 14 residues in the CDR3. In nucleotides, the CDR3 is TGTGCCAGCTCACCCCGGGGGGCTGGCGATGAGCAGTTCTTC. As protein: CASSPRGAGDEQFF.

The chain is built from TRBV5-5 and TRBJ1-4, with D maybe TRBD1 (6 bases). Trimming left V 4 bases short and J 2 bases short, with 12 bases between. Germline V lookup: CDR1 SGHKS, CDR2 YYEKEE (reference sequence). The CDR3 is 15 amino acids. The CDR3 sequence is CASSPTGSTNEKLFF. Written as DNA, the CDR3 is TGTGCCAGCAGCCCTACAGGGTCGACTAATGAAAAACTGTTTTTT.

The chain recombines TRBV27 with TRBJ2-7, with D possibly TRBD1 on 7 matching bases. The CDR3 sequence is 15 residues long. Trimming left V 1 base short and J 2 bases short, with 12 bases between. CDR1 MNHEY and CDR2 SMNVEV come from the germline V gene (reference sequence). CDR3 coding DNA: TGTGCCAGCAGTTTATTACAGGGGAGGACCTACGAGCAGTACTTC. Translation gives CASSLLQGRTYEQYF.

This chain joins TRBV28 and TRBJ1-2; TRBD1 is a possible D gene (5 bases). Germline loops: CDR1 MDHEN, CDR2 SYDVKM. The CDR3 has 15 residues. Trimming took off 7 bases at V and 4 bases at J, with 19 bases between the two ends. CDR3 nucleotide sequence: TGTGCCAGCACCCGCGTTGGGGGGTCTGTCTATGGCTACACCTTC. Its translation: CASTRVGGSVYGYTF.